This entry concerns a single T cell receptor (beta chain). No antigen is known for it. This record belongs to a study of beta chain features in type 1 diabetes. Notes on the study in general: Sampled from patients, naive, central memory and Treg TCRB repertoires appeared more similar than those sampled from healthy donors. Whether HLA type influences TCRB rearrangement remained unresolved here.

Isolated RNA was reverse transcribed in full, so expressed TCRB transcripts were sequenced. Here immunoSEQ multiplex PCR was the method, and the copy in TCRdb shows in-frame clones only, minus some. The table has around 140,000 clones, 9% to 10% seen once. Trimming at V came to 5 bases and at J to 6 bases, leaving 7 bases not matched to a gene. Germline V gene lookup returns CDR1 SGHVS and CDR2 FQNEAQ. The CDR3 runs to 15 residues. The source is a woman aged 40 to 50 in good health. The sequencing sample was made of central memory CD4+ T cells from blood. This chain joins TRBV7-8 and TRBJ1-4; 9 bases are shared with TRBD1. The CDR3 nucleotides are TGTGCCAGCAGCCGTTATACAGGGGGCTATGAAAAACTGTTTTTT. It codes for CASSRYTGGYEKLFF.